These 19 T cell receptor beta chains originate from one sample sequenced in a study of cytomegalovirus exposure and HLA in healthy donors. In the PCR, 60 Vbeta and 13 Jbeta primers were used. Assay used: immunoSEQ multiplex PCR; TCRdb lists only in-frame clones, some missing. Found here are approximately 170,000 clones, approximately 88% of them singletons; the top ten hold around 1.3%. The material sequenced was PBMCs. The receptors were gathered from a boy aged 2 to 10 in good health and CMV-seronegative.

As to this clone: Other nucleotide sequences in the sample specify the same CDR3. The genes are TRBV2 and TRBJ2-3; 10 nucleotides align to TRBD2. This CDR3 is built from 15 residues. The germline V gene has CDR1 SNHLY and CDR2 FYNNEI. The junction had 2 bases not matched to a gene; V was cut back by 4 bases and J by 1 base. The DNA of the CDR3 is TGTGCCAGCAGTGGAACTAGCGGGGGCACAGATACGCAGTATTTT. This encodes CASSGTSGGTDTQYF.

V usage is TRBV30 and J usage is TRBJ1-1, with TRBD1 matching over 8 bases. CDR1 and CDR2 (germline): GTSNPN, SVGIG (reference sequence). This CDR3 has 14 amino acids. The J segment lost 4 bases and the V segment lost 3 bases, leaving 7 bases of the junction unmatched. CDR3 loop: CAWRRTGSGTEAFF. The DNA of the CDR3 is TGTGCCTGGAGGAGGACAGGGTCGGGCACTGAAGCTTTCTTT.

The rearrangement joins TRBV6-5 to TRBJ2-3; no clear D gene. The V end was cut by 4 bases, the J end by 2 bases, with 13 bases between. The CDR3 consists of 15 residues. Germline V gene lookup returns CDR1 MNHEY and CDR2 SVGAGI. The CDR3 loop reads CASSSQVPVTDTQYF. The CDR3 DNA is TGTGCCAGCAGTTCGCAGGTCCCGGTCACAGATACGCAGTATTTT.

This sequence joins TRBV5-1 and TRBJ2-5; 7 bases line up with TRBD1. The CDR3 covers 15 residues. Germline V CDR1 and CDR2: SGHRS, YFSETQ. Trimming removed 4 bases from V and 1 base from J; junction bases left unmatched: 7. The CDR3 nucleotides read TGCGCCAGCAGCCCGGGGACAGACCTCCAAGAGACCCAGTACTTC. Translating gives CASSPGTDLQETQYF.

The rearrangement uses TRBV28 and TRBJ1-3; TRBD1 agrees at 7 bases. V was clipped by 6 bases and J by 4 bases; unmatched bases: 9. Germline assignment: CDR1 MDHEN and CDR2 SYDVKM. CDR3 length: 15 amino acids. CDR3: CASSLPGTAGNTIYF. Here the CDR3 DNA reads TGTGCCAGCAGCCTGCCCGGGACAGCCGGAAACACCATATATTTT.

The chain recombines TRBV12-5 with TRBJ1-1; tentatively, D is TRBD1 (5 bases). Trimming took 1 base from V and 3 from J, leaving 9 bases between them. The CDR3 contains 14 residues. CDR1 is LGHNT, CDR2 FRNRAP, per germline. CDR3 protein: CASGLGTRDTEAFF. In DNA form, the CDR3 reads TGTGCTAGTGGTTTGGGTACCAGGGACACTGAAGCTTTCTTT.

The chain combines TRBV19 with TRBJ1-5, with no clear D. The CDR3 consists of 13 residues. Germline V gene lookup returns CDR1 LNHDA and CDR2 SQIVND (reference sequence). Trimming removed 3 bases from V and 8 bases from J, with 11 bases in between. CDR3 sequence: CASSISGREPQHF. CDR3 nucleotide sequence: TGTGCCAGTAGTATCAGCGGTCGGGAGCCCCAGCATTTT. Full variable domain (missing parts from reference TRBV19 and TRBJ1-5): DGGITQSPKYLFRKEGQNVTLSCEQNLNHDAMYWYRQDPGQGLRLIYYSQIVNDFQKGDIAEGYSVSREKKESFPLTVTSAQKNPTAFYLCASSISGREPQHFGDGTRLSIL.

The V and J genes are TRBV6-1 and TRBJ2-7; tentative D call: TRBD2 (6 bases). The CDR3 is 11 amino acids. Germline loops: CDR1 MNHNS, CDR2 SASEGT. V was clipped by 3 bases and J by 13 bases, with 13 bases between them. CDR3 sequence reads: CASSDPGVLYF. CDR3 in DNA: TGTGCCAGCAGTGATCCGGGGGTCCTTTACTTC.

The chain uses TRBV10-1 and TRBJ2-7; D not resolved. CDR1 and CDR2 from the germline V gene are WNHNN and SYGVQD (reference sequence). V lost 7 bases, J lost 4 bases, and 8 bases lay in between. The CDR3 covers 11 residues. CDR3 amino acids: CASTRSYEQYV. CDR3 bases: TGCGCCAGCACGCGGTCTTACGAGCAGTACGTC.

There are a few counts of this clone. The genes are TRBV18 and TRBJ1-1, with unresolved D. The ends were cut back, 8 bases at V and 2 bases at J, with 15 bases in the middle. The CDR3 is 14 amino acids. Germline CDR1 KGHSH, CDR2 LQKENI. CDR3 sequence: CASHPASRNTEAFF. CDR3 sequence (DNA): TGTGCCAGCCACCCAGCGAGCCGAAACACTGAAGCTTTCTTT.

The chain has TRBV2 and TRBJ2-3; a possible D gene is TRBD1 (7 bases). Germline V gene lookup returns CDR1 SNHLY and CDR2 FYNNEI. V gave up 8 bases and J gave up 4 bases, with 19 bases separating them. The CDR3 runs 15 residues. CDR3 DNA: TGTGCCAGCCAGGGGGGACCGCGGTTCGCAGATACGCAGTATTTT. Its translation is CASQGGPRFADTQYF. The full variable domain, in which reference TRBV2 and TRBJ2-3 provide the parts outside the CDR3, is EPEVTQTPSHQVTQMGQEVILRCVPISNHLYFYWYRQILGQKVEFLVSFYNNEISEKSEIFDDQFSVERPDGSNFTLKIRSTKLEDSAMYFCASQGGPRFADTQYFGPGTRLTVL.

This clone occurred a few times. The V gene is TRBV4-1, the J gene TRBJ1-2; D perhaps matches TRBD1 (5 bases). V lost 6 bases to trimming and J lost 2 bases, with 16 bases between them. The germline CDR1 and CDR2 sequences are MGHRA and YSYEKL. CDR3 length: 15 amino acids. Here the CDR3 reads CASRSATGGNYGYTF. CDR3 DNA: TGCGCCAGCAGATCCGCTACGGGGGGGAACTATGGCTACACCTTC.

The chain's CDR3 is CASTSGGVSEAFF. The CDR3, as DNA: TGTGCCAGCACCTCCGGAGGGGTCTCTGAAGCTTTCTTT. The rearrangement joins TRBV28 to TRBJ1-1; tentative D call: TRBD1 (5 bases). The CDR3 is made up of 13 amino acids. V gave up 7 bases and J gave up 6 bases, with 15 bases separating them. The germline gives CDR1 MDHEN, CDR2 SYDVKM.

The genes are TRBV19 and TRBJ1-1, with unresolved D. CDR1 and CDR2 (germline): LNHDA, SQIVND (reference sequence). The CDR3 runs 15 residues. V shed 0 bases and J shed 0 bases, with 8 bases lying between them. The CDR3 protein is CASSIDQTMNTEAFF. DNA of the CDR3: TGTGCCAGTAGTATAGATCAGACAATGAACACTGAAGCTTTCTTT.

The J gene is TRBJ1-1, the V gene TRBV30; D is perhaps TRBD1 (5 bases). With 3 bases removed from V and 5 bases from J, the gap between germline ends came to 7 bases. Germline V gives CDR1 GTSNPN, CDR2 SVGIG (reference sequence). The CDR3 is 11 residues long. CDR3: CAWRGGTEAFF. CDR3 nucleotide sequence: TGTGCCTGGAGGGGGGGTACTGAAGCTTTCTTT.

This clone was observed a handful of times. The genes are TRBV5-6 and TRBJ1-2, with D possibly being TRBD1 (5 bases). The V gene's germline CDR1 is SGHDT and CDR2 YYEEEE. The V end was cut by 4 bases, the J end by 6 bases, with 19 bases between. The CDR3 is 15 residues long. CDR3 amino acids: CASSLNRILGNGYTF. The CDR3 coding sequence is TGTGCCAGCAGCCTCAACAGGATTCTTGGAAATGGCTACACCTTC.

The CDR3 protein is CASSSEGGQKYF. The CDR3 DNA reads TGTGCCAGCAGCTCGGAGGGGGGACAGAAGTACTTC. V usage is TRBV9 and J usage is TRBJ2-7, with D maybe TRBD1 (7 bases). CDR3 size: 12 residues. The germline V gene encodes CDR1 SGDLS and CDR2 YYNGEE. Trimming removed 4 bases at V and 11 bases at J, with 16 bases between.

V is TRBV29-1 and J is TRBJ1-2, with TRBD1 matching over 9 bases. The V gene's germline CDR1 is SQVTM and CDR2 ANQGSEA. The length of the CDR3 is 12 residues. V shed 6 bases and J 7 bases; nucleotides not matched to a gene: 6. DNA of the CDR3: TGCAGCGTCTCCGGGACAGGGTCTGGCTACACCTTC. This codes for CSVSGTGSGYTF.

The J gene is TRBJ1-2, the V gene TRBV2; 11 nucleotides align to TRBD1. Germline values: CDR1 SNHLY, CDR2 FYNNEI. This CDR3 region has 12 residues. V lost 8 bases and J lost 9; bases outside the gene matches: 5. The CDR3 DNA reads as TGTGCCAGCGGGACAGGGGGTCGGAGCTACACCTTC. It encodes CASGTGGRSYTF.